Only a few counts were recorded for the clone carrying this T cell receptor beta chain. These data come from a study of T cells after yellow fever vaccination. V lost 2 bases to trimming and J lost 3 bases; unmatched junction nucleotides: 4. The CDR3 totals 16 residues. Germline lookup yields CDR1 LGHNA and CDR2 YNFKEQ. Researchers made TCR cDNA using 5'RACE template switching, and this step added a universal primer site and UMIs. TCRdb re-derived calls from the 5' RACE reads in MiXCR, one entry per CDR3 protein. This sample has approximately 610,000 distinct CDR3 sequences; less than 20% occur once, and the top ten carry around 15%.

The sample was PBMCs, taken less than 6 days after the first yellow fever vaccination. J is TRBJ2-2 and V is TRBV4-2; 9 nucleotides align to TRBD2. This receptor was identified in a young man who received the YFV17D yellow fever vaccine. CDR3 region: CASSQIAGADTGELFF. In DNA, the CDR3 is TGTGCCAGCAGCCAAATAGCGGGGGCGGACACCGGGGAGCTGTTTTTT.